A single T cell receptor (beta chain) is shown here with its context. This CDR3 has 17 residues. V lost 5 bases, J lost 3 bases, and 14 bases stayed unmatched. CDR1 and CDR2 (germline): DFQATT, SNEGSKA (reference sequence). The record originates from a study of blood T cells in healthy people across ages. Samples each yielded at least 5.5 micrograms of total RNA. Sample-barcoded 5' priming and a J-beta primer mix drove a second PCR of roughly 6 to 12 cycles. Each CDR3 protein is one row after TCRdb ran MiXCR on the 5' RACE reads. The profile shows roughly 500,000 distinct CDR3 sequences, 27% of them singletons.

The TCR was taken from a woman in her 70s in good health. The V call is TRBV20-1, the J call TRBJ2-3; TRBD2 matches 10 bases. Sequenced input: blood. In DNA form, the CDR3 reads TGCAGTGCTGAAATCCCTTCAGCGGGGGGGCCTACAGATACGCAGTATTTT. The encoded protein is CSAEIPSAGGPTDTQYF.